Sequencing of this T cell receptor (beta chain) was carried out in a study of tumor-infiltrating lymphocytes in primary liver carcinoma. Points on this clonotype: Its antigen is not known.

Study-level findings and limits: Researchers report that only about 7.5-24% of top clones turned up in all five tumor regions. Tumor-adjacent and tumor-blood pairs displayed less overlap than did pairs of tumor regions.

The germline V gene has CDR1 SNHLY and CDR2 FYNNEI. The V end lost 6 bases, the J end lost 7 bases, and 10 bases lay between the germline ends. The CDR3 contains 11 residues. Starting material of 500 to 600 ng total RNA yielded TCR beta cDNA via a constant-region primer. Investigators got TCR beta libraries out of three nested multiplex PCR rounds, done with slightly modified ARM-PCR. TRBV1-TRBV30 forward primers paired with a C-beta reverse primer were used in the first two PCR rounds, which ran roughly 9 cycles each. TCRdb analysed the multiplex PCR reads with MiXCR anew, one entry per CDR3 protein. The sample contains approximately 100,000 distinct CDR3 sequences, around two thirds of which appear only once. From unsorted bulk tissue weighing roughly 18-31 mg, DNA and RNA were co-extracted.

J is TRBJ2-7 and V is TRBV2, with D unclear. The source is a woman in her sixties with primary liver carcinoma and hepatitis B virus infection. Sequenced sample: liver tumor tissue from sampling region 2. Subset noted: tumor region T2, inferior pole. The CDR3 DNA reads as TGTGCCAGCAGCCAGGACCTTGAGCAGTACTTC. Amino acid sequence: CASSQDLEQYF.